The present entry profiles one T cell receptor beta chain with its context. Its target is not known. The treatment here: roughly 19 received Ad26.COV2.S at low or high dose, single or two shots; several received placebo; per-sample allocation not given. Sampling was done on day 63 after the first vaccine or placebo injection. This sample is part of a study of Ad26.COV2.S vaccination and SARS-CoV-2 variants. Notes on the study in general: Reported post-vaccination CD8+ and CD4+ T cell responses to spike showed substantial breadth. Measurements of TCR breadth and depth may have given underestimates of the total T cell responses.

CDR1 and CDR2 (germline): LNHDA, SQIVND (reference sequence). J was trimmed by 1 base and V by 6 bases; bases with no gene match: 8. The CDR3 runs to 16 residues. TCRdb keeps only in-frame clones here, not all; method: immunoSEQ multiplex PCR. This table holds roughly 380,000 clones, over 75% found once. This TCR was sampled from a person between 18 and 65 years old who received the Ad26.COV2.S COVID-19 vaccine or a placebo. V and J are TRBV19 and TRBJ1-5; TRBD1 agrees at 8 bases. Sample: peripheral blood, taken in a trial of Ad26.COV2.S vaccine versus placebo. This chain's CDR3 is CASSNQQGGSNQPQHF. DNA of the CDR3: TGTGCCAGTAGCAACCAACAGGGGGGCAGCAATCAGCCCCAGCATTTT.